The TCR beta chain under discussion was sequenced for a study of blood T cell repertoires in COVID-19. The protocol was immunoSEQ multiplex PCR, while the TCRdb copy is restricted to in-frame clones and leaves out a portion. The sample consists of about 46,000 clones, roughly 85% of them appearing once. Turning to this clone: A read error is likely, as this CDR3 ends without the conserved phenylalanine or tryptophan.

Trimming left V 0 bases short and J 3 bases short, with 8 bases between. The CDR3 has 14 amino acids. Germline CDR1 and CDR2: MNHEY and SVGEGT. The V gene is TRBV6-2 or TRBV6-3, the J gene TRBJ1-1, with D uncertain. The origin of this receptor is a woman older than 75 with COVID-19, enrolled during active disease. The source material was peripheral blood. The CDR3 DNA sequence: TGTGCCAGCAGTTACTCGTCGTGGGACACTGAAGCTTTCGTT. It codes for CASSYSSWDTEAFV.